Shown below are 19 T cell receptor beta chains from a single sample sequenced in a study of neurological immune-mediated disorders. Each CDR3 protein gets one entry after TCRdb re-called the 5' RACE reads with MiXCR. The data hold some 48,000 distinct CDR3 sequences, with less than 15% observed a single time. Time point indicated: longitudinal time-point 2. Sequencing used PBMCs. Source of these receptors: a male donor with HTLV-1-associated myelopathy (HAM/TSP).

The table lists this clonotype with many counts. The chain links TRBV7-9 to TRBJ2-7, with TRBD2 matching over 9 bases. The CDR3 is 16 amino acids. The trim removed 3 bases at V and 0 bases at J, leaving 6 bases unmatched. The germline V gene encodes CDR1 SEHNR and CDR2 FQNEAQ (reference sequence). CDR3 coding DNA: TGTGCCAGCAGCTTGGCGCTAGCGGGGAGCTCCTACGAGCAGTACTTC. Translated: CASSLALAGSSYEQYF.

This clonotype was seen repeatedly, ten times or more. The chain employs TRBV20-1 and TRBJ2-1, with 8 bases fitting TRBD1. The junction had 8 bases not matched to a gene; V was cut back by 2 bases and J by 8 bases. CDR3 size: 14 residues. Germline V lookup: CDR1 DFQATT, CDR2 SNEGSKA (reference sequence). CDR3 amino acids: CSARHWTGSDEQFF. The CDR3, as DNA: TGCAGTGCTAGACATTGGACAGGGTCGGATGAGCAGTTCTTC.

This sequence joins TRBV20-1 and TRBJ1-2; the match to TRBD1 covers 8 bases. This CDR3 contains 13 residues. The V and J ends lost 6 bases and 8 bases, in that order; junction bases with no gene match: 11. Germline CDR1 and CDR2: DFQATT and SNEGSKA (reference sequence). CDR3 coding DNA: TGCAGTGCCACGAGACAGGGGATTCGAGGCTACACCTTC. Its translation: CSATRQGIRGYTF.

This clonotype was picked up many times. This rearrangement joins TRBV11-3 to TRBJ1-4; 8 bases agree with TRBD1. Looked up from germline, CDR1 is SGHNT and CDR2 is YENEEA. With 5 bases clipped from V and 1 base from J, the junction kept 12 bases outside the gene matches. This CDR3 is 18 amino acids long. The DNA of the CDR3 is TGTGCCAGCAGCCCTGGGACAGGATGGGATCGAACTAATGAAAAACTGTTTTTT. Translated: CASSPGTGWDRTNEKLFF.

This clonotype was seen more than once but under ten times. The CDR3 loop reads CASSYLAEETQYF. CDR3 nucleotides: TGTGCCAGCAGTTATCTAGCGGAAGAGACCCAGTACTTC. The genes are TRBV12-3 or TRBV12-4 and TRBJ2-5; 7 nucleotides line up with TRBD2. J was trimmed by 3 bases and V by 4 bases; bases with no gene match: 2. CDR3 length: 13 residues.

This chain joins TRBV7-2 and TRBJ2-2, with D hard to call. Germline V gives CDR1 SGHTA, CDR2 FQGNSA. This CDR3 comprises 13 residues. The ends were cut back, 8 bases at V and 8 bases at J, with 15 bases in the middle. CDR3 bases: TGTGCCAGCCGCCTAGATCGTGCGGGGGAGCTGTTTTTT. This encodes CASRLDRAGELFF.

This clonotype appeared a few times. V gene TRBV6-5 combines with J gene TRBJ2-5, with a tentative D call TRBD1 (7 bases). Deletions cut 2 bases from V and 8 bases from J, with 21 bases between. Germline V gene sequence: CDR1 MNHEY, CDR2 SVGAGI. This CDR3 comprises 16 residues. CDR3 in amino acids: CASSYGGTVPQYTQYF. The CDR3 DNA is TGTGCCAGCAGTTACGGGGGGACAGTTCCTCAATATACCCAGTACTTC.

This clonotype was seen at least ten times. This chain joins TRBV20-1 and TRBJ1-4, with 8 positions matching TRBD1. The V gene's germline CDR1 is DFQATT and CDR2 SNEGSKA (reference sequence). This CDR3 contains 15 residues. V shed 0 bases and J 7 bases; nucleotides not matched to a gene: 7. For the CDR3, the DNA is TGCAGTGCTAGAGAGGGGGAACAGGGGGGTGAAAAACTGTTTTTT. This encodes CSAREGEQGGEKLFF.

Many counts were recorded for this clonotype. The V gene is TRBV3-1, the J gene TRBJ2-5; no firm D call. The CDR3 is 12 amino acids. V was pared by 7 bases and J by 7 bases, with 13 bases between. Germline loops: CDR1 LGHDT, CDR2 YNNKEL (reference sequence). In nucleotides, the CDR3 is TGTGCCAGCACTCCGGATTCGGGGACCCAGTACTTC. Its translation: CASTPDSGTQYF.

As for this clonotype: Germline is not matched at one junction end, which may reflect a read error. The chain recombines TRBV20-1 with TRBJ2-7, with 9 bases lining up with TRBD1. The V gene's germline CDR1 is DFQATT and CDR2 SNEGSKA (reference sequence). The CDR3 is 16 amino acids. The CDR3 reads CSAGIRGTGNSYEQCF. In nucleotides, the CDR3 is TGCAGTGCTGGAATAAGGGGGACAGGGAACTCCTACGAGCAGTGCTTC.

With respect to this clonotype: This may be a read error, as it is one base from a much larger clone. This chain connects TRBV21-1 to TRBJ1-1; TRBD1, the table's D call, was not compared with the DNA. TRBV21-1 is an annotated pseudogene. The CDR3 spans 16 residues. CDR3 in amino acids: CVSIPGQGFGNTEAFF. CDR3 in DNA: TGTGTCAGCATCCCGGGACAGGGTTTCGGGAACACTGAAGCTTTCTTT.

At least ten counts were recorded for this clonotype. The V call is TRBV20-1, the J call TRBJ1-6; no clear D. CDR1 and CDR2 (germline): DFQATT, SNEGSKA (reference sequence). This CDR3 has 14 residues. V was pared by 0 bases and J by 1 base, with 4 bases between. The CDR3 region is CSARDTSYNSPLHF. DNA for the CDR3: TGCAGTGCTAGAGATACGTCCTATAATTCACCCCTCCACTTT.

V usage is TRBV20-1 and J usage is TRBJ2-5, with D possibly being TRBD2 (5 bases). Trimming cost V 7 bases and J 4 bases, with 19 bases left between them. The CDR3 has 14 residues. The germline V gene encodes CDR1 DFQATT and CDR2 SNEGSKA (reference sequence). The CDR3: CSGSKRTGRETQYF. As DNA, the CDR3 is TGCAGTGGGAGTAAGAGGACGGGGAGAGAGACCCAGTACTTC.

This clonotype occurred many times. V and J are TRBV2 and TRBJ1-2; D not resolved. The CDR3 has 14 amino acids. In germline, CDR1 is SNHLY, CDR2 FYNNEI. Trimming shortened V by 1 base and J by 2 bases, and 8 bases separated the two germline ends. CDR3 DNA: TGTGCCAGCAGTGAAGGAAAACGGAACTATGGCTACACCTTC. Translating it yields CASSEGKRNYGYTF.

This clonotype was counted ten times or more. The gene calls are TRBV4-3 and TRBJ2-6; D is uncertain. The CDR3 extends over 19 amino acids. Trimming took off 2 bases at V and 0 bases at J, with 17 bases between the two ends. Germline CDR1 is LGHNA and CDR2 is YSLEER. The CDR3 reads CASSQWPAQQSSGANVLTF. CDR3 coding DNA: TGCGCCAGCAGCCAATGGCCGGCCCAGCAATCCTCTGGGGCCAACGTCCTGACTTTC.

This clonotype was observed at least ten times. This sequence joins TRBV5-1 and TRBJ2-7; D not resolved. CDR3 length: 12 amino acids. Deletions cut 0 bases from V and 4 bases from J, with 5 bases between. CDR1 and CDR2 (germline): SGHRS, YFSETQ. In nucleotides, the CDR3 is TGCGCCAGCAGCTTGGTAGCTTACGAGCAGTACTTC. It translates to CASSLVAYEQYF.

This clonotype was counted at least ten times. V gene TRBV7-2 combines with J gene TRBJ2-3, with 9 bases fitting TRBD2. The CDR3 is made up of 16 amino acids. Germline assignment: CDR1 SGHTA and CDR2 FQGNSA. The trim removed 5 bases at V and 1 base at J, leaving 7 bases unmatched. DNA for the CDR3: TGTGCCAGCAGCCCCCGCCAGCGGGGGGGCACAGATACGCAGTATTTT. This translates into CASSPRQRGGTDTQYF. The full variable domain, its missing parts supplied by reference TRBV7-2 and TRBJ2-3, is GAGVSQSPSNKVTEKGKDVELRCDPISGHTALYWYRQSLGQGLEFLIYFQGNSAPDKSGLPSDRFSAERTGGSVSTLTIQRTQQEDSAVYLCASSPRQRGGTDTQYFGPGTRLTVL.

This clonotype was seen only once. This sequence joins TRBV20-1 and TRBJ2-1; 10 nucleotides line up with TRBD1. This CDR3 is built from 14 residues. With 1 base clipped from V and 3 bases from J, the junction kept 0 bases outside the gene matches. Germline CDR1 reads DFQATT; CDR2 reads SNEGSKA (reference sequence). CDR3 coding DNA: TGCAGTGCTAGAGGGACAGGGGGCTACAATGAGCAGTTCTTC. It translates to CSARGTGGYNEQFF.

The table lists this clonotype with many counts. This rearrangement joins TRBV2 to TRBJ2-7; D perhaps matches TRBD1 (5 bases). This CDR3 comprises 13 residues. The ends were cut back, 3 bases at V and 2 bases at J, with 8 bases in the middle. Germline V gene lookup returns CDR1 SNHLY and CDR2 FYNNEI. CDR3 sequence reads: CASSDGQAYEQYF. CDR3 DNA: TGTGCCAGCAGTGACGGACAAGCCTACGAGCAGTACTTC.